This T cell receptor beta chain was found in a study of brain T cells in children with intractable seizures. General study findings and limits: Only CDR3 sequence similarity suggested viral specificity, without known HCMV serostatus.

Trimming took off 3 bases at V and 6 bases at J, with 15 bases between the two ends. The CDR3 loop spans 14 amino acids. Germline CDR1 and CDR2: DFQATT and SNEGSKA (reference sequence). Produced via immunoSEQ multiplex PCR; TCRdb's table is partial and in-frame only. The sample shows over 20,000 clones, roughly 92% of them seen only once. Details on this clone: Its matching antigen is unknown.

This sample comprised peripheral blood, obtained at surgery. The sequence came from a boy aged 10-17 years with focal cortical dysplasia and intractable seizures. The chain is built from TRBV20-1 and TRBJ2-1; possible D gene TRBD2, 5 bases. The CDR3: CSASGGSGINEQFF. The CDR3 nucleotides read TGCAGTGCTAGTGGTGGGAGCGGTATCAATGAGCAGTTCTTC.